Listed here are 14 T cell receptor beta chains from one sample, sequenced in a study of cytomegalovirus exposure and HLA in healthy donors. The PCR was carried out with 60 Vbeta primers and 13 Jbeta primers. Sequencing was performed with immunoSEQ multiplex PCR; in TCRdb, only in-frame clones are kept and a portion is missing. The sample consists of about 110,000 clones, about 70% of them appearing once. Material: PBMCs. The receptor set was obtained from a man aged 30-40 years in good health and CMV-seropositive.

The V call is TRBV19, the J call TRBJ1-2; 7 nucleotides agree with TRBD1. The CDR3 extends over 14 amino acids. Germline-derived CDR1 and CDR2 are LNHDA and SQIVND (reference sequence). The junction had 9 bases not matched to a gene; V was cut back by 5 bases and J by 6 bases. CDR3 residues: CASSSAQGYHGYTF. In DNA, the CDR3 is TGTGCCAGTAGTTCCGCACAGGGGTACCATGGCTACACCTTC.

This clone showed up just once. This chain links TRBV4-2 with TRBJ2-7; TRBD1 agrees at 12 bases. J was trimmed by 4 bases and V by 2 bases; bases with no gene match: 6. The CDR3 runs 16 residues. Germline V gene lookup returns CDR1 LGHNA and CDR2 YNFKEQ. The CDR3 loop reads CASSQKMGQGAYEQYF. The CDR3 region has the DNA TGTGCCAGCAGCCAAAAAATGGGACAGGGGGCTTACGAGCAGTACTTC.

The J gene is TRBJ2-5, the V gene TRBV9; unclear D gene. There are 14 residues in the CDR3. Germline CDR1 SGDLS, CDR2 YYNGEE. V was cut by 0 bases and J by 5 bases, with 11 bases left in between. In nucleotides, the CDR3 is TGTGCCAGCAGCGTAGGAGGCGTAGAGGAGACCCAGTACTTC. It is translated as CASSVGGVEETQYF.

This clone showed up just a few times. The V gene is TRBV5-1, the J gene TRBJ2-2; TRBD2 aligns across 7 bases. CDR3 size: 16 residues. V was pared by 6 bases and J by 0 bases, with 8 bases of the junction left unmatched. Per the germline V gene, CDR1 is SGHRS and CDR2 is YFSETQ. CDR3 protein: CASNTAGSANTGELFF. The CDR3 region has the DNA TGCGCCAGCAATACAGCGGGATCCGCGAACACCGGGGAGCTGTTTTTT. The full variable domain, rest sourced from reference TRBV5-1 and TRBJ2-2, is KAGVTQTPRYLIKTRGQQVTLSCSPISGHRSVSWYQQTPGQGLQFLFEYFSETQRNKGNFPGRFSGRQFSNSRSEMNVSTLELGDSALYLCASNTAGSANTGELFFGEGSRLTVL.

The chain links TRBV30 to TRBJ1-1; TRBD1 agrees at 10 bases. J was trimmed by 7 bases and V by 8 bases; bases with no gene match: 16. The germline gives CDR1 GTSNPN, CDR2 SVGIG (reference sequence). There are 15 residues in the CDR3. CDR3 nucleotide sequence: TGTGCCGCGGAACCGGGACAGGGGACCCTCGGTGAAGCTTTCTTT. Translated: CAAEPGQGTLGEAFF.

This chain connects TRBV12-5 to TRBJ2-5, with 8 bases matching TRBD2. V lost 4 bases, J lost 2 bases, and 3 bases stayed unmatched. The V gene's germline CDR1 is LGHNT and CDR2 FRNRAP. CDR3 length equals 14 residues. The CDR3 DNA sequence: TGTGCTAGTGGTTCGCTAGCGGGTCAAGAGACCCAGTACTTC. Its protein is CASGSLAGQETQYF.

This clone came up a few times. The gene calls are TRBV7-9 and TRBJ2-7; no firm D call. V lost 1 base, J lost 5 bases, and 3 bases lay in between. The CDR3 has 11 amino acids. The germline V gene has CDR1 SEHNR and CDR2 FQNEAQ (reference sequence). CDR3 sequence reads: CASSLGDEQYF. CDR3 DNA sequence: TGTGCCAGCAGCTTAGGCGACGAGCAGTACTTC. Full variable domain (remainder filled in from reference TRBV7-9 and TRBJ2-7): DTGVSQNPRHKITKRGQNVTFRCDPISEHNRLYWYRQTLGQGPEFLTYFQNEAQLEKSRLLSDRFSAERPKGSFSTLEIQRTEQGDSAMYLCASSLGDEQYFGPGTRLTVT.

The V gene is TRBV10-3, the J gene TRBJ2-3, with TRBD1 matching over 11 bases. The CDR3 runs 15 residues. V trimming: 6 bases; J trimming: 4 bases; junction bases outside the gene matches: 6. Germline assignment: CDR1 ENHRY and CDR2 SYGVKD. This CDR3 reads CAIRGDRGTSDTQYF. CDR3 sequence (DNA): TGTGCCATCAGGGGGGACAGGGGGACTTCAGATACGCAGTATTTT.

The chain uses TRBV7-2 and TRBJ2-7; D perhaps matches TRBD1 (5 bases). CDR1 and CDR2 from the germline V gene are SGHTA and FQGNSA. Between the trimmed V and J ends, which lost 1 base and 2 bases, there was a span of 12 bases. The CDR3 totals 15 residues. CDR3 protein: CASSLELQGAYEQYF. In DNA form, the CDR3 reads TGTGCCAGCAGCTTAGAACTTCAGGGTGCCTACGAGCAGTACTTC.

CDR3 residues: CASSKGGRYSGNTIYF. The CDR3 nucleotides are TGTGCCAGTAGTAAAGGGGGACGATACTCTGGAAACACCATATATTTT. The chain joins TRBV19 to TRBJ1-3, with D perhaps matching TRBD1 (6 bases). This CDR3 comprises 16 residues. Trimming removed 4 bases from V and 0 bases from J, with 13 bases in between. Germline CDR1 reads LNHDA; CDR2 reads SQIVND (reference sequence).

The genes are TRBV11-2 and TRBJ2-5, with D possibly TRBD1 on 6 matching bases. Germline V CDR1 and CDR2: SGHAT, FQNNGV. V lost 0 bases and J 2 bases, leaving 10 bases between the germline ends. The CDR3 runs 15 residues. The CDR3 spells CASSLDGTGQETQYF. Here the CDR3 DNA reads TGTGCCAGCAGCTTAGATGGTACAGGGCAAGAGACCCAGTACTTC.

CDR3 DNA: TGTGCCACCAGCAGAACGGGGGGCCAGGGGGCGGGCGGCTACACCTTC. This gives the protein CATSRTGGQGAGGYTF. The rearrangement joins TRBV15 to TRBJ1-2, with 8 nucleotides matching TRBD1. V lost 2 bases, J lost 8 bases, and 13 bases stayed unmatched. Germline CDR1 LNHNV, CDR2 YYDKDF (reference sequence). This CDR3 comprises 16 residues.

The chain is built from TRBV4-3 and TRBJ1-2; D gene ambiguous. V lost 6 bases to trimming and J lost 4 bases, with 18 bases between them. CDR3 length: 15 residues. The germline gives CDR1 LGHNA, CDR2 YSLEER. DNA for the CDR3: TGCGCCAGCAGACCAGAGTGGCAGGCCAGCTATGGCTACACCTTC. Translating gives CASRPEWQASYGYTF.

CDR3 amino acids: CASSGPGQHYEQYF. The CDR3 DNA is TGTGCCAGCAGTGGACCGGGACAGCACTACGAGCAGTACTTC. This chain connects TRBV6-6 to TRBJ2-7; 7 bases are a match to TRBD1. CDR3 length equals 14 residues. J was trimmed by 3 bases and V by 5 bases; bases with no gene match: 7. CDR1 is MNHNY, CDR2 SVGAGI, per germline (reference sequence).